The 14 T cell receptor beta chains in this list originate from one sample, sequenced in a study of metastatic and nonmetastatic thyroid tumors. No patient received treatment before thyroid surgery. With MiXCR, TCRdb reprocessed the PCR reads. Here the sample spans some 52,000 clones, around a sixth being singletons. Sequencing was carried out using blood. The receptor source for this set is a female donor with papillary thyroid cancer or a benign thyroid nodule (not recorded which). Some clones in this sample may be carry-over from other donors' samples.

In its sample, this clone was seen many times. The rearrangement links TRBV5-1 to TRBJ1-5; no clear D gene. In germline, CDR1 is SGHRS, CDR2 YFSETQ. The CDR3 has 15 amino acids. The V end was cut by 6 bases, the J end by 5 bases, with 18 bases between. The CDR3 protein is CASKVRYPTDQPQHF. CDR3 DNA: TGCGCCAGCAAAGTAAGGTATCCTACCGATCAGCCCCAGCATTTT.

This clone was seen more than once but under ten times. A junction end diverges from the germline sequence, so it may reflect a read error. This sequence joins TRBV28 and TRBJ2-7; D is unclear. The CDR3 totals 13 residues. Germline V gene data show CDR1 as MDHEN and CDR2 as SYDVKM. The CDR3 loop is CASRHQWSYGQYF. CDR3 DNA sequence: TGTGCCAGCAGGCACCAGTGGTCCTACGGGCAGTACTTC.

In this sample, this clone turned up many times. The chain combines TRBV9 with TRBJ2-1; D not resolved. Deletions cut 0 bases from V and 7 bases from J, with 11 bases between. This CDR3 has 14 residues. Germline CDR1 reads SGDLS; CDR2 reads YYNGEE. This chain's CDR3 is CASSVGTLGNEQFF. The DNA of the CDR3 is TGTGCCAGCAGCGTAGGGACCCTGGGGAATGAGCAGTTCTTC. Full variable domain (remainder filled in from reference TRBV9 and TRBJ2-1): DSGVTQTPKHLITATGQRVTLRCSPRSGDLSVYWYQQSLDQGLQFLIQYYNGEERAKGNILERFSAQQFPDLHSELNLSSLELGDSALYFCASSVGTLGNEQFFGPGTRLTVL.

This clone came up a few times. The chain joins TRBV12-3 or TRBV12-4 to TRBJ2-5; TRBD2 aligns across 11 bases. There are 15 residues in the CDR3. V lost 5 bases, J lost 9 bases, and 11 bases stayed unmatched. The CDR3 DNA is TGTGCCAGCAGTATACTCGGGACTAGCGGTCTGCCCCAGTACTTC. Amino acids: CASSILGTSGLPQYF.

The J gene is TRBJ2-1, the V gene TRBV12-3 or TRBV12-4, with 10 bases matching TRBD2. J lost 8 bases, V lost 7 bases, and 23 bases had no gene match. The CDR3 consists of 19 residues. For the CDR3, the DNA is TGTGCCAGCAAGCCAGGGTGGTGGGGTAGCGGGAGGCATGGCGATGAGCAGTTCTTC. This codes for CASKPGWWGSGRHGDEQFF.

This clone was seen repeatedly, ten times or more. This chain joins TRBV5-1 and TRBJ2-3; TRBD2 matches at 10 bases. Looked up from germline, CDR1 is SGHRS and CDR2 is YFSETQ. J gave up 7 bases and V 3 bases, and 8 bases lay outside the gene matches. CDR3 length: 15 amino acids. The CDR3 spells CASSSEREGRNTQYF. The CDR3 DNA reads TGCGCCAGCAGCTCGGAGCGGGAGGGCCGCAATACGCAGTATTTT.

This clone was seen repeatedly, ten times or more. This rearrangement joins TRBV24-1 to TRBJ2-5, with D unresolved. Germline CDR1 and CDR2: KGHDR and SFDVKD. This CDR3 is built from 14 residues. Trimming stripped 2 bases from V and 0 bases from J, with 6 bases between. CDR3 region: CATSDSEYQETQYF. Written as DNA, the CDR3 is TGTGCCACCAGTGATTCAGAGTACCAAGAGACCCAGTACTTC.

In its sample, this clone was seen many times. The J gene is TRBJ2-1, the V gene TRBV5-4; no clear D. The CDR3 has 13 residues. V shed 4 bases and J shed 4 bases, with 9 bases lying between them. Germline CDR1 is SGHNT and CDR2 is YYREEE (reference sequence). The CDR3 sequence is CASSRDTYNEQFF. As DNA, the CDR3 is TGTGCCAGCAGCCGCGACACTTACAATGAGCAGTTCTTC.

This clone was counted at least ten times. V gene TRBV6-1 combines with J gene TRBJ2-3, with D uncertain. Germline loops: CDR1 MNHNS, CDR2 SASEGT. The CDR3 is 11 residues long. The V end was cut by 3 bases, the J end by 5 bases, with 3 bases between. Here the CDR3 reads CASSDVDTQYF. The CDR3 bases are TGTGCCAGCAGTGATGTAGATACGCAGTATTTT.

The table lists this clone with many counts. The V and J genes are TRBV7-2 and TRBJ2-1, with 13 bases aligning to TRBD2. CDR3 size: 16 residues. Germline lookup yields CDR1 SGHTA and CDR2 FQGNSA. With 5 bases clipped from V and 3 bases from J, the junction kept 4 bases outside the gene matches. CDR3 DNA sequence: TGTGCCAGCAGCCCCGGGACTAGCGGGATCTACAATGAGCAGTTCTTC. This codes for CASSPGTSGIYNEQFF.

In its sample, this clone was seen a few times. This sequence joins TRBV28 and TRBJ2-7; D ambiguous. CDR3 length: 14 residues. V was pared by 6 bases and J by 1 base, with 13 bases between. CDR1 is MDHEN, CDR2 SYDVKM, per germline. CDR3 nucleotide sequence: TGTGCCAGCAGCGACCGTGACATTTCCTACGAGCAGTACTTC. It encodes CASSDRDISYEQYF.

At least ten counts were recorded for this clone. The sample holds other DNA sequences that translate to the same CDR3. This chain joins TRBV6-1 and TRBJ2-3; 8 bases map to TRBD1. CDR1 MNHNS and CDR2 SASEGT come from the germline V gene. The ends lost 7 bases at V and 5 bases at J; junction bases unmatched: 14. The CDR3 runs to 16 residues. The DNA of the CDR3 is TGTGCCAGCATGCCTCGGGGGCAGGGGGCGAAAGATACGCAGTATTTT. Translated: CASMPRGQGAKDTQYF.

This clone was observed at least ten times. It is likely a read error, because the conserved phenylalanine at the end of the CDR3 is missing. The CDR3 nucleotides read TGCGCCAGCAGCCCAAGGACGGGGGCGCAAACTGAAGCTTTCGTT. Amino acids: CASSPRTGAQTEAFV. This chain joins TRBV5-1 and TRBJ1-1; tentatively, D is TRBD1 (6 bases). Trimming left V 4 bases short and J 5 bases short, with 18 bases between. CDR3 length: 15 residues. Germline CDR1 and CDR2: SGHRS and YFSETQ.

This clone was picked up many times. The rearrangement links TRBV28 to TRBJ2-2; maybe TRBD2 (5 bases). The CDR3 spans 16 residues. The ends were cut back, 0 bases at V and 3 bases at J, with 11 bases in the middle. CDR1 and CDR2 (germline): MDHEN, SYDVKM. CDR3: CASSLWGTGYTGELFF. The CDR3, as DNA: TGTGCCAGCAGTTTATGGGGAACGGGATACACCGGGGAGCTGTTTTTT.